These 22 T cell receptor beta chains share one sample of origin, sequenced in a study of OX40 agonist ivuxolimab in advanced cancers. Some clones are missing from TCRdb's copy, which holds only in-frame ones; the method was immunoSEQ multiplex PCR. The sample consists of 30,000 to 45,000 clones, 92% of them appearing once. Material: CD4+ or CD8+ T cells sorted from blood, obtained in a trial of the OX40 agonist ivuxolimab. These TCRs come from an adult with an advanced solid tumor such as melanoma, head and neck, liver or kidney cancer.

The chain is built from TRBV27 and TRBJ2-1, with D unresolved. The CDR3 is 12 amino acids. Trimming pared 6 bases from V and 1 base from J, leaving 4 bases between. CDR1 is MNHEY and CDR2 is SMNVEV in the germline V gene (reference sequence). CDR3 region: CASRQSYNEQFF. CDR3 DNA sequence: TGTGCCAGCAGGCAGTCCTACAATGAGCAGTTCTTC.

This rearrangement joins TRBV14 to TRBJ2-3; D call uncertain. CDR3 length equals 12 residues. With 2 bases removed from V and 2 bases from J, the gap between germline ends came to 2 bases. The V gene's germline CDR1 is SGHDN and CDR2 FVKESK. CDR3 sequence reads: CASSQFTDTQYF. The CDR3 DNA sequence: TGTGCCAGCAGCCAATTCACAGATACGCAGTATTTT.

V gene TRBV28 combines with J gene TRBJ1-1; D not resolved. Germline loops: CDR1 MDHEN, CDR2 SYDVKM. The V and J ends lost 8 bases and 0 bases respectively, with 19 bases between them. CDR3 length equals 16 residues. The CDR3 DNA follows: TGTGCCAGCGGGCGGCCAGGAGTCCTTGTGAACACTGAAGCTTTCTTT. Protein product: CASGRPGVLVNTEAFF.

The chain carries TRBV7-8 and TRBJ1-5; 8 bases are a match to TRBD1. Trimming removed 5 bases from V and 3 bases from J; junction bases left unmatched: 6. Germline values: CDR1 SGHVS, CDR2 FQNEAQ. The CDR3 length is 15 residues. CDR3 protein: CASSPGTGTNQPQHF. In DNA form, the CDR3 reads TGTGCCAGCAGCCCAGGGACAGGCACCAATCAGCCCCAGCATTTT.

The V call is TRBV13, the J call TRBJ2-3; the D is unclear. V lost 5 bases, J lost 4 bases, and 13 bases lay in between. Germline V gene data show CDR1 as PRHDT and CDR2 as FYEKMQ (reference sequence). CDR3 size: 14 residues. CDR3 nucleotides: TGTGCCAGCAGCCTCGACCGGGCGGCAGATACGCAGTATTTT. This translates into CASSLDRAADTQYF.

There are a few counts of this clone. The rearrangement joins TRBV6-1 to TRBJ2-7; 7 nucleotides align to TRBD1. CDR3 length: 14 residues. The ends lost 3 bases at V and 0 bases at J; junction bases unmatched: 2. Per the germline V gene, CDR1 is MNHNS and CDR2 is SASEGT. This CDR3 is CASSEGDSSYEQYF. The CDR3, as DNA: TGTGCCAGCAGTGAGGGGGACAGCTCCTACGAGCAGTACTTC.

The rearrangement joins TRBV2 to TRBJ2-3, with 7 bases that match TRBD2. Trimming cost V 10 bases and J 1 base; bases outside gene matches: 8. CDR3 length: 14 amino acids. CDR1 and CDR2 from the germline V gene are SNHLY and FYNNEI. The CDR3 loop reads CATLRAGGTDTQYF. The CDR3 DNA follows: TGTGCCACCCTGAGGGCGGGGGGCACAGATACGCAGTATTTT.

J is TRBJ2-7 and V is TRBV28; D may be TRBD1 (6 bases). The CDR3 has 15 amino acids. V lost 4 bases and J 7 bases, leaving 20 bases between the germline ends. CDR1 and CDR2 (germline): MDHEN, SYDVKM. In DNA, the CDR3 is TGTGCCAGCAGTTCCTCTTCGACAGGCGCGAAGGAGCAGTACTTC. Its translation: CASSSSSTGAKEQYF.

The chain uses TRBV7-9 and TRBJ2-1, with D tentatively TRBD2 (6 bases). Germline V gene lookup returns CDR1 SEHNR and CDR2 FQNEAQ (reference sequence). This CDR3 spans 12 amino acids. V was shortened by 4 bases and J by 8 bases, with 9 bases between the two germline ends. The CDR3 loop reads CASSSWDYEQFF. The CDR3 DNA is TGTGCCAGCAGCTCCTGGGACTATGAGCAGTTCTTC.

V is TRBV20-1 and J is TRBJ1-6; D remains unclear. V lost 1 base to trimming and J lost 12 bases, with 4 bases between them. This CDR3 is built from 10 residues. Germline V gene sequence: CDR1 DFQATT, CDR2 SNEGSKA (reference sequence). DNA for the CDR3: TGCAGTGCTAGAGTTGGACCCCTCCACTTT. It yields the protein CSARVGPLHF.

The V call is TRBV9, the J call TRBJ2-2; 9 positions match TRBD1. V lost 4 bases to trimming and J lost 5 bases; unmatched junction nucleotides: 9. Per germline, CDR1 SGDLS and CDR2 YYNGEE. The CDR3 runs to 16 residues. CDR3 amino acids: CASSSPGTGITGELFF. The CDR3, as DNA: TGTGCCAGCAGCTCCCCCGGGACAGGGATTACCGGGGAGCTGTTTTTT. The complete variable domain, with remaining parts taken from reference TRBV9 and TRBJ2-2, reads DSGVTQTPKHLITATGQRVTLRCSPRSGDLSVYWYQQSLDQGLQFLIQYYNGEERAKGNILERFSAQQFPDLHSELNLSSLELGDSALYFCASSSPGTGITGELFFGEGSRLTVL.

This clone was counted a single time. The chain joins TRBV4-3 to TRBJ2-3, with D tentatively TRBD1 (6 bases). The V gene lost 3 bases and the J gene lost 3 bases, with 13 bases spanning the gap. The germline V gene has CDR1 LGHNA and CDR2 YSLEER. CDR3 length: 15 residues. The CDR3 DNA sequence: TGCGCCAGCAGCCAGGACAGCCGCGCAACAGATACGCAGTATTTT. Translation gives CASSQDSRATDTQYF.

The V gene is TRBV6-5, the J gene TRBJ2-5; TRBD2 might be the D (6 bases). The last part of the DNA fits TRBJ2-7 better; the J call may be wrong. Germline CDR1 is MNHEY and CDR2 is SVGAGI. The CDR3 is 13 residues long. The CDR3 DNA reads as TGTGCCAGCAGTTATGGGCGGGGTTACGAGCAGTACTTC. Translating gives CASSYGRGYEQYF.

This chain joins TRBV28 and TRBJ2-1; 8 bases are a match to TRBD2. Trimming removed 5 bases from V and 6 bases from J; junction bases left unmatched: 6. The V gene's germline CDR1 is MDHEN and CDR2 SYDVKM. The CDR3 totals 14 residues. CDR3 region: CASSRPTSGNEQFF. The CDR3 nucleotides read TGTGCCAGCAGTCGACCCACTAGCGGCAATGAGCAGTTCTTC.

The V gene is TRBV4-2, the J gene TRBJ2-5, with TRBD2 identical over 9 bases. J gave up 5 bases and V 4 bases, and 11 bases lay outside the gene matches. CDR1 LGHNA and CDR2 YNFKEQ come from the germline V gene. The CDR3 spans 16 residues. This chain's CDR3 is CASSPVTGGREETQYF. CDR3 in DNA: TGTGCCAGCAGCCCCGTTACCGGCGGGAGGGAGGAGACCCAGTACTTC.

The chain links TRBV29-1 to TRBJ2-2, with D uncertain. The V gene's germline CDR1 is SQVTM and CDR2 ANQGSEA. This CDR3 comprises 12 residues. V lost 5 bases and J lost 1, with 5 bases in between. The CDR3, as DNA: TGCAGCGTTCACCTGAACACCGGGGAGCTGTTTTTT. It encodes CSVHLNTGELFF.

The chain joins TRBV10-1 to TRBJ2-5; D might be TRBD1 or TRBD2, each matching 5 bases. This CDR3 is built from 15 residues. CDR1 WNHNN and CDR2 SYGVQD come from the germline V gene (reference sequence). Trimming took off 2 bases at V and 4 bases at J, with 14 bases between the two ends. This CDR3 is CASSENLRGRETQYF. The CDR3 region has the DNA TGCGCCAGCAGTGAGAATTTGAGGGGAAGAGAGACCCAGTACTTC.

The V call is TRBV19, the J call TRBJ2-7; 7 bases line up with TRBD2. After removal of 3 bases from V and 6 bases from J, the junction contained 8 bases not matched to a gene. The CDR3 has 14 residues. Germline loops: CDR1 LNHDA, CDR2 SQIVND (reference sequence). CDR3 coding DNA: TGTGCCAGTAGTATGGTGGGAGGGGCCGGCGAGCAGTACTTC. Amino acid sequence: CASSMVGGAGEQYF.

The chain joins TRBV4-1 to TRBJ1-4; D not certain. The CDR3 totals 14 residues. CDR1 is MGHRA and CDR2 is YSYEKL in the germline V gene. Trimming pared 6 bases from V and 8 bases from J, leaving 16 bases between. CDR3 sequence (DNA): TGCGCCAGCAGTACATACTTGGGAGAAGAAAAACTGTTTTTT. Its protein is CASSTYLGEEKLFF.

The chain carries TRBV11-3 and TRBJ2-7; 9 bases agree with TRBD1. V shed 4 bases, J shed 0 bases, and the junction held 7 bases outside the gene matches. Germline V gene sequence: CDR1 SGHNT, CDR2 YENEEA. This CDR3 has 16 amino acids. The DNA of the CDR3 is TGTGCCAGCAGCTCCTTTGGGACAGGGACCTCCTACGAGCAGTACTTC. It is translated as CASSSFGTGTSYEQYF.

V gene TRBV27 combines with J gene TRBJ2-1; 8 bases agree with TRBD2. Germline loops: CDR1 MNHEY, CDR2 SMNVEV (reference sequence). Unmatched junction bases numbered 9, after V lost 3 bases and J lost 8 bases. The CDR3 length is 15 residues. The CDR3 coding sequence is TGTGCCAGCAGTTTCGGGAGCGGGAGACAAGATGAGCAGTTCTTC. Residues: CASSFGSGRQDEQFF.

V is TRBV9 and J is TRBJ1-1; the match to TRBD1 covers 11 bases. Germline trimming cut 3 bases from V and 7 bases from J; bases unmatched to any gene: 5. From germline, CDR1 is SGDLS and CDR2 YYNGEE. This CDR3 contains 14 residues. CDR3 sequence reads: CASSAGTGGNEAFF. In nucleotides, the CDR3 is TGTGCCAGCAGCGCAGGGACAGGGGGGAATGAAGCTTTCTTT.